This T cell receptor (beta chain) was found in a study of beta chain features in type 1 diabetes. The CDR3 runs 15 residues. Germline-derived CDR1 and CDR2 are MDHEN and SYDVKM. The V end was cut by 7 bases, the J end by 3 bases, with 19 bases between. Reverse transcribing all isolated RNA meant expressed TCRB transcripts were sequenced. Sequenced by immunoSEQ multiplex PCR; TCRdb stores in-frame clones only, minus some. Here the sample spans more than 300,000 clones, less than 10% being singletons. The TCR sequence derives from a woman younger than 35 in good health. The sequencing sample was made of central memory CD4+ T cells from blood. The gene calls are TRBV28 and TRBJ2-7, with D tentatively TRBD2 (6 bases). CDR3 sequence (DNA): TGTGCCAGCACCAAGACTAGTCTCCGCTACTACGAGCAGTACTTC. Translated: CASTKTSLRYYEQYF.